The next 32 T cell receptor beta chains were all read from a single sample in a study of blood T cells in healthy people across ages. It was with a sample-barcoded 5' primer and a J-beta primer mix that a second PCR of roughly 6 to 11 cycles was run. TCRdb itself ran the 5' RACE reads through MiXCR, one entry per CDR3 protein. The sample records fewer than 1 million distinct CDR3 sequences, roughly 44% being singletons. Sequenced material: blood. Every receptor here comes from a man in his fifties or sixties in good health.

This clonotype was picked up a small number of times. The chain recombines TRBV3-1 with TRBJ2-7, with D unclear. Germline V lookup: CDR1 LGHDT, CDR2 YNNKEL (reference sequence). The CDR3 consists of 15 residues. V lost 0 bases and J 2 bases, leaving 11 bases between the germline ends. CDR3 DNA sequence: TGTGCCAGCAGCCAAGAATTTAGTACAGCCTACGAGCAGTACTTC. It translates to CASSQEFSTAYEQYF.

In this sample, this clonotype turned up a few times. The rearrangement joins TRBV20-1 to TRBJ1-5; tentatively, D is TRBD1 (5 bases). The CDR3 is 16 residues long. CDR1 DFQATT and CDR2 SNEGSKA come from the germline V gene (reference sequence). The ends were cut back, 3 bases at V and 6 bases at J, with 21 bases in the middle. The CDR3 loop reads CSARVRGLERSQPQHF. The CDR3 DNA reads as TGCAGTGCTAGGGTAAGGGGACTTGAAAGGAGTCAGCCCCAGCATTTT.

The J gene is TRBJ2-1, the V gene TRBV27, with 10 nucleotides matching TRBD2. V dropped 6 bases and J dropped 4; count of bases not matched to a gene: 9. This CDR3 has 16 amino acids. Germline V gene sequence: CDR1 MNHEY, CDR2 SMNVEV (reference sequence). In DNA form, the CDR3 reads TGTGCCAGCAGACCTAGGTGGACTAGCGGTTACAATGAGCAGTTCTTC. Translating it yields CASRPRWTSGYNEQFF.

The chain joins TRBV11-1 to TRBJ2-7; 7 positions match TRBD1. The CDR3 loop spans 13 amino acids. From germline, CDR1 is SGHAT and CDR2 FQDESV (reference sequence). V dropped 5 bases and J dropped 3; count of bases not matched to a gene: 4. The CDR3 coding sequence is TGTGCCAGCAGCCCTACAGGGGACTACGAGCAGTACTTC. Translated, it gives CASSPTGDYEQYF.

This clonotype was recorded only once. The chain joins TRBV4-3 to TRBJ2-3; TRBD2 might be the D (5 bases). The CDR3 is made up of 15 amino acids. Trimming stripped 0 bases from V and 6 bases from J, with 13 bases between. Germline lookup yields CDR1 LGHNA and CDR2 YSLEER. As DNA, the CDR3 is TGCGCCAGCAGCCAAGATGAGGGAGCTTTGGATACGCAGTATTTT. This gives the protein CASSQDEGALDTQYF.

This clonotype was seen at least ten times. The V and J genes are TRBV10-3 and TRBJ2-1; 7 bases match TRBD1. Germline CDR1 ENHRY, CDR2 SYGVKD. V trimming: 3 bases; J trimming: 8 bases; junction bases outside the gene matches: 1. This CDR3 spans 12 amino acids. CDR3 DNA: TGTGCCATCAGTGACCAGGGGGATGAGCAGTTCTTC. Translating gives CAISDQGDEQFF.

J is TRBJ1-2 and V is TRBV10-3; a weak D match, TRBD1 (6 bases). Between the trimmed V and J ends, which lost 2 bases and 8 bases, there was a span of 21 bases. This CDR3 comprises 16 residues. The germline V gene has CDR1 ENHRY and CDR2 SYGVKD. The CDR3 DNA follows: TGTGCCATCAGTGAGGCGCCGGGGGGGCGAGTTCTCGGCTACACCTTC. Translating it yields CAISEAPGGRVLGYTF.

This rearrangement joins TRBV6-5 to TRBJ1-1; the D gene is possibly TRBD1 (5 bases). Trimming took 0 bases from V and 2 from J, leaving 10 bases between them. Germline V CDR1 and CDR2: MNHEY, SVGAGI. CDR3 size: 15 residues. CDR3 coding DNA: TGTGCCAGCAGTTACTCGGACACCGGTAACACTGAAGCTTTCTTT. Protein sequence: CASSYSDTGNTEAFF.

This sequence joins TRBV6-2 or TRBV6-3 and TRBJ1-2; D possibly corresponds to TRBD1 (5 bases). Germline loops: CDR1 MNHEY, CDR2 SVGEGT. This CDR3 is 12 amino acids long. Trimming shortened V by 6 bases and J by 2 bases, and 7 bases separated the two germline ends. The CDR3 is CASRGVNYGYTF. The CDR3 DNA reads TGTGCCAGCAGAGGGGTAAACTATGGCTACACCTTC.

The chain recombines TRBV5-1 with TRBJ2-5; TRBD1 matches at 8 bases. Germline V lookup: CDR1 SGHRS, CDR2 YFSETQ. This CDR3 has 15 residues. Trimming at V came to 1 base and at J to 7 bases, leaving 9 bases not matched to a gene. CDR3 DNA: TGCGCCAGCAGCTTGACCGGGGACAGGAGCGGGACCCAGTACTTC. As protein: CASSLTGDRSGTQYF.

This rearrangement joins TRBV7-2 to TRBJ2-5; 9 bases fit TRBD2. The CDR3 consists of 16 residues. Per germline, CDR1 SGHTA and CDR2 FQGNSA. Trimming took 1 base from V and 2 from J; bases not matched to a gene: 5. The CDR3 DNA reads as TGTGCCAGCAGCTTAGTCAGGGCGGGGGGGCAAGAGACCCAGTACTTC. This codes for CASSLVRAGGQETQYF. The full variable domain, in which reference TRBV7-2 and TRBJ2-5 provide the parts outside the CDR3, is GAGVSQSPSNKVTEKGKDVELRCDPISGHTALYWYRQSLGQGLEFLIYFQGNSAPDKSGLPSDRFSAERTGGSVSTLTIQRTQQEDSAVYLCASSLVRAGGQETQYFGPGTRLLVL.

This sequence joins TRBV20-1 and TRBJ2-1, with 7 positions matching TRBD2. This CDR3 contains 14 residues. Germline values: CDR1 DFQATT, CDR2 SNEGSKA (reference sequence). The ends lost 3 bases at V and 0 bases at J; junction bases unmatched: 2. In nucleotides, the CDR3 is TGCAGTGCTAGCGGGGGGACCTCCTACAATGAGCAGTTCTTC. Its translation is CSASGGTSYNEQFF.

The chain carries TRBV7-2 and TRBJ2-3; 9 bases align to TRBD2. This CDR3 comprises 16 residues. From germline, CDR1 is SGHTA and CDR2 FQGNSA. V trimming: 5 bases; J trimming: 0 bases; junction bases outside the gene matches: 6. CDR3 nucleotide sequence: TGTGCCAGCAGCCAACTAGCGGGTACTAGCACAGATACGCAGTATTTT. Translated: CASSQLAGTSTDTQYF.

V is TRBV7-2 and J is TRBJ2-3; 9 bases align to TRBD2. Germline CDR1 SGHTA, CDR2 FQGNSA. The CDR3 has 17 amino acids. Losses at the gene ends were 1 base for V and 12 bases for J; bases not matched to a gene: 17. The CDR3 region has the DNA TGTGCCAGCAGCTTAGGTTTTGCGGGGGGGCAAATTAAGACCCAGTATTTT. Its translation: CASSLGFAGGQIKTQYF.

This clonotype was seen repeatedly, ten times or more. V usage is TRBV13 and J usage is TRBJ2-7, with no clear D. The ends were cut back, 5 bases at V and 6 bases at J, with 14 bases in the middle. CDR1 is PRHDT, CDR2 FYEKMQ, per germline (reference sequence). The CDR3 runs to 13 residues. Written as DNA, the CDR3 is TGTGCCAGCAGCCACAAGGGCCAGCCCGAGCAGTACTTC. Protein: CASSHKGQPEQYF.

The rearrangement uses TRBV12-3 or TRBV12-4 and TRBJ1-2; no firm D call. The V end was cut by 8 bases, the J end by 8 bases, with 18 bases between. The CDR3 has 13 amino acids. CDR3 sequence (DNA): TGTGCCAGCTTCCATGAGGCCCTGGGGGGCTACACCTTC. Residues: CASFHEALGGYTF.

The chain combines TRBV20-1 with TRBJ2-7, with a possible D match to TRBD1 (5 bases). Germline assignment: CDR1 DFQATT and CDR2 SNEGSKA (reference sequence). The CDR3 totals 14 residues. Trimming left V 1 base short and J 3 bases short, with 13 bases between. The CDR3 region is CSARGSTGRYEQYF. In DNA, the CDR3 is TGCAGTGCTAGAGGTTCCACAGGCCGCTACGAGCAGTACTTC.

The chain uses TRBV12-3 or TRBV12-4 and TRBJ1-5; a possible D gene is TRBD1 (6 bases). This CDR3 is built from 15 residues. Trimming took 7 bases from V and 1 from J, leaving 14 bases between them. CDR3 coding DNA: TGTGCCAGCACCGGGGGCGAGGGGAGCAATCAGCCCCAGCATTTT. Its translation: CASTGGEGSNQPQHF.

This clonotype was observed a few times. The chain has TRBV9 and TRBJ2-1; no definite D call. Trimming left V 7 bases short and J 5 bases short, with 10 bases between. The germline gives CDR1 SGDLS, CDR2 YYNGEE. The CDR3 extends over 12 amino acids. The CDR3 loop is CASGLVNNEQFF. The DNA for the CDR3 is TGTGCCAGCGGTCTAGTTAACAATGAGCAGTTCTTC.

The chain carries TRBV7-8 and TRBJ2-2; TRBD1 matches at 7 bases. V lost 5 bases to trimming and J lost 6 bases; unmatched junction nucleotides: 3. The length of the CDR3 is 13 residues. The germline gives CDR1 SGHVS, CDR2 FQNEAQ. The CDR3 DNA follows: TGTGCCAGCAGCGTAACAGGGGCCGGGGAGCTGTTTTTT. It yields the protein CASSVTGAGELFF.

The table lists this clonotype with a few counts. The chain combines TRBV11-2 with TRBJ1-2, with TRBD1 identical over 8 bases. The CDR3 extends over 13 amino acids. Trimming cost V 5 bases and J 4 bases; bases outside gene matches: 3. Germline V gene lookup returns CDR1 SGHAT and CDR2 FQNNGV. The CDR3 here is CASSGTGVYGYTF. DNA of the CDR3: TGTGCCAGCAGCGGGACAGGAGTCTATGGCTACACCTTC.

The chain employs TRBV28 and TRBJ2-7; D unclear. Germline V gives CDR1 MDHEN, CDR2 SYDVKM. The CDR3 is 14 amino acids. The germline V and J ends were trimmed by 2 bases and 6 bases, with 14 bases remaining between them. For the CDR3, the DNA is TGTGCCAGCAGTTTAGATCTTATGATCGGCGAGCAGTACTTC. Protein sequence: CASSLDLMIGEQYF.

The CDR3 DNA is TGTGCCAGCAGCTCTTTAGGGGGGGACGGAAGTCCCAACACAGCAGATACGCAGTATTTT. This encodes CASSSLGGDGSPNTADTQYF. The chain carries TRBV7-2 and TRBJ2-3, with D maybe TRBD2 (7 bases). There are 20 residues in the CDR3. The V gene lost 4 bases and the J gene lost 4 bases, with 30 bases spanning the gap. CDR1 and CDR2 from the germline V gene are SGHTA and FQGNSA.

The chain couples TRBV27 to TRBJ1-6, with a tentative D call TRBD1 (5 bases). From germline, CDR1 is MNHEY and CDR2 SMNVEV (reference sequence). This CDR3 is built from 16 residues. V lost 5 bases, J lost 0 bases, and 11 bases lay in between. CDR3 residues: CASSTGGASYNSPLHF. DNA for the CDR3: TGTGCCAGCAGTACCGGGGGAGCCTCCTATAATTCACCCCTCCACTTT.

For this clonotype: A much larger clone is a single base away; this may be a read error. The V and J genes are TRBV29-1 and TRBJ2-3, with 8 nucleotides matching TRBD2. The germline gives CDR1 SQVTM, CDR2 ANQGSEA. This CDR3 comprises 11 residues. As DNA, the CDR3 is TGCAGCGCCGGGGGGGATGATAGGCAGTATTTT. This encodes CSAGGDDRQYF.

This chain links TRBV20-1 with TRBJ2-1, with 9 bases fitting TRBD1. J lost 4 bases, V lost 0 bases, and 4 bases had no gene match. Germline CDR1 and CDR2: DFQATT and SNEGSKA (reference sequence). The CDR3 runs 15 residues. CDR3 protein: CSARDGTGRYNEQFF. The CDR3 DNA reads TGCAGTGCTAGAGACGGGACAGGGCGTTACAATGAGCAGTTCTTC.

The rearrangement links TRBV28 to TRBJ1-2; 7 nucleotides agree with TRBD1. The CDR3 loop spans 14 amino acids. Germline V CDR1 and CDR2: MDHEN, SYDVKM. J lost 6 bases, V lost 6 bases, and 10 bases had no gene match. CDR3 nucleotides: TGTGCCAGCAGGCGACTGACAGGGACAAATGGCTACACCTTC. Translating it yields CASRRLTGTNGYTF.

This rearrangement joins TRBV7-9 to TRBJ1-1; D is unresolved. CDR3 length: 14 residues. Per the germline V gene, CDR1 is SEHNR and CDR2 is FQNEAQ (reference sequence). V gave up 5 bases and J gave up 1 base, with 11 bases separating them. The CDR3, as DNA: TGTGCCAGCAGCCTGACGCAGACGAACACTGAAGCTTTCTTT. Its protein is CASSLTQTNTEAFF. Drawing the rest from reference TRBV7-9 and TRBJ1-1, the complete variable domain is DTGVSQNPRHKITKRGQNVTFRCDPISEHNRLYWYRQTLGQGPEFLTYFQNEAQLEKSRLLSDRFSAERPKGSFSTLEIQRTEQGDSAMYLCASSLTQTNTEAFFGQGTRLTVV.

This clonotype was picked up a small number of times. V gene TRBV7-2 combines with J gene TRBJ2-6; perhaps TRBD1 as D (5 bases). Trimming left V 5 bases short and J 1 base short, with 9 bases between. Germline V gene data show CDR1 as SGHTA and CDR2 as FQGNSA. The CDR3 extends over 15 amino acids. The CDR3 region has the DNA TGTGCCAGCAGCATCAGGGATTCTGGGGCCAACGTCCTGACTTTC. Its translation: CASSIRDSGANVLTF.

This clonotype was observed a few times. The J gene is TRBJ1-4, the V gene TRBV28, with D unresolved. V gave up 5 bases and J gave up 4 bases, with 5 bases separating them. The CDR3 spans 12 residues. Germline CDR1 reads MDHEN; CDR2 reads SYDVKM. Written as DNA, the CDR3 is TGTGCCAGCAGTACAGTTAATGAAAAACTGTTTTTT. Protein: CASSTVNEKLFF.

The chain carries TRBV28 and TRBJ2-6; D is unresolved. Per germline, CDR1 MDHEN and CDR2 SYDVKM. Trimming pared 6 bases from V and 12 bases from J, leaving 15 bases between. The CDR3 has 13 amino acids. The CDR3 here is CASSLRSPGVLTF. The CDR3 coding sequence is TGTGCCAGCAGCCTCCGGTCTCCGGGCGTCCTGACTTTC. The entire variable domain, with the rest obtained from reference TRBV28 and TRBJ2-6, is as follows: DVKVTQSSRYLVKRTGEKVFLECVQDMDHENMFWYRQDPGLGLRLIYFSYDVKMKEKGDIPEGYSVSREKKERFSLILESASTNQTSMYLCASSLRSPGVLTFGAGSRLTVL.

This clonotype showed up just a few times. The chain employs TRBV6-5 and TRBJ2-5, with TRBD2 matching over 10 bases. This CDR3 contains 19 residues. The trim removed 5 bases at V and 5 bases at J, leaving 20 bases unmatched. Looked up from germline, CDR1 is MNHEY and CDR2 is SVGAGI. CDR3 DNA sequence: TGTGCCAGCAGTACTCACGGGACTAGCGAAACCCGCTGGGGGGAGACCCAGTACTTC. Encoded protein: CASSTHGTSETRWGETQYF.